The next 25 T cell receptor beta chains were all read from a single sample in a study of radiotherapy plus CTLA-4 blockade in lung cancer. Data came from immunoSEQ multiplex PCR; TCRdb stores just in-frame clones and leaves some out. The repertoire holds more than 90,000 clones, with about 77% as singletons. Sequencing was performed on peripheral blood, taken from a patient treated with radiotherapy plus ipilimumab. The receptors originated from a human donor with non-small cell lung cancer who had a partial response to radiotherapy plus ipilimumab.

This clone has a single count. The chain is built from TRBV30 and TRBJ1-3, with TRBD1 matching 10 bases. V was clipped by 1 base and J by 9 bases; unmatched bases: 12. CDR1 and CDR2 (germline): GTSNPN, SVGIG (reference sequence). The CDR3 extends over 16 amino acids. The CDR3 region is CAWSALGQGTQSTIYF. The DNA of the CDR3 is TGTGCCTGGAGTGCCCTGGGACAGGGGACACAAAGCACCATATATTTT.

The rearrangement uses TRBV27 and TRBJ1-5, with D perhaps matching TRBD1 (5 bases). Germline CDR1 is MNHEY and CDR2 is SMNVEV (reference sequence). V was shortened by 2 bases and J by 6 bases, with 17 bases between the two germline ends. The CDR3 contains 16 residues. This chain's CDR3 is CASSLGSSQGGQPQHF. DNA for the CDR3: TGTGCCAGCAGTTTAGGATCTTCGCAGGGAGGTCAGCCCCAGCATTTT.

The rearrangement links TRBV5-1 to TRBJ2-5, with 8 bases lining up with TRBD1. CDR1 is SGHRS, CDR2 YFSETQ, per germline. The length of the CDR3 is 15 residues. V was clipped by 1 base and J by 7 bases; unmatched bases: 9. The CDR3 nucleotides are TGCGCCAGCAGCTTGAGAGGACAGGGTAGCGGGACCCAGTACTTC. Protein: CASSLRGQGSGTQYF.

The chain couples TRBV28 to TRBJ2-7; 10 bases map to TRBD2. The junction had 4 bases not matched to a gene; V was cut back by 2 bases and J by 3 bases. This CDR3 comprises 15 residues. Germline V lookup: CDR1 MDHEN, CDR2 SYDVKM. The DNA of the CDR3 is TGTGCCAGCAGTTTAAGCGGGAGGGCCTACTACGAGCAGTACGTC. Translation: CASSLSGRAYYEQYV.

V gene TRBV9 combines with J gene TRBJ1-4, with 7 bases that match TRBD1. Germline CDR1 SGDLS, CDR2 YYNGEE. V lost 4 bases, J lost 4 bases, and 7 bases stayed unmatched. The CDR3 covers 15 residues. The chain's CDR3 is CASSPPGTDNEKLFF. CDR3 sequence (DNA): TGTGCCAGCAGCCCCCCCGGGACAGATAATGAAAAACTGTTTTTT.

The chain couples TRBV6-5 to TRBJ1-1; tentatively, D is TRBD1 (5 bases). With 0 bases removed from V and 10 bases from J, the gap between germline ends came to 15 bases. Germline V gene lookup returns CDR1 MNHEY and CDR2 SVGAGI. This CDR3 is 14 amino acids long. The CDR3 sequence is CASSYSAGRRGAFF. DNA for the CDR3: TGTGCCAGCAGTTACTCGGCAGGGAGGCGTGGAGCTTTCTTT.

The V call is TRBV28, the J call TRBJ1-2, with 9 bases aligning to TRBD1. The length of the CDR3 is 15 residues. The V and J ends lost 8 bases and 4 bases, in that order; junction bases with no gene match: 11. From germline, CDR1 is MDHEN and CDR2 SYDVKM. The CDR3 bases are TGTGCCAGCTTGGGGACAGGGTCTCTTACCTATGGCTACACCTTC. Protein product: CASLGTGSLTYGYTF.

The rearrangement links TRBV19 to TRBJ1-1; 10 bases line up with TRBD1. The V gene's germline CDR1 is LNHDA and CDR2 SQIVND (reference sequence). The CDR3 loop spans 17 amino acids. J gave up 5 bases and V 5 bases, and 14 bases lay outside the gene matches. The CDR3 reads CASSRGTGEMMWTEAFF. CDR3 nucleotide sequence: TGTGCCAGTAGTCGCGGGACAGGGGAAATGATGTGGACTGAAGCTTTCTTT.

The gene calls are TRBV19 and TRBJ2-2, with 7 bases that match TRBD1. Looked up from germline, CDR1 is LNHDA and CDR2 is SQIVND (reference sequence). CDR3 size: 18 residues. The V gene end was trimmed by 6 bases and the J gene end by 5 bases; junction bases not matched to a gene: 18. The CDR3 protein is CASSQPPYRGRVTGELFF. Written as DNA, the CDR3 is TGTGCCAGTAGCCAGCCCCCTTACAGGGGTAGGGTTACCGGGGAGCTGTTTTTT.

The J gene is TRBJ2-5, the V gene TRBV28, with no clear D. Trimming stripped 2 bases from V and 4 bases from J, with 8 bases between. This CDR3 is built from 13 residues. Germline CDR1 MDHEN, CDR2 SYDVKM. This CDR3 is CASSLGQAETQYF. Written as DNA, the CDR3 is TGTGCCAGCAGTTTAGGCCAGGCAGAGACCCAGTACTTC. The whole variable domain, remainder taken from reference TRBV28 and TRBJ2-5, is DVKVTQSSRYLVKRTGEKVFLECVQDMDHENMFWYRQDPGLGLRLIYFSYDVKMKEKGDIPEGYSVSREKKERFSLILESASTNQTSMYLCASSLGQAETQYFGPGTRLLVL.

This clone was seen only once. This chain links TRBV5-1 with TRBJ2-1; 8 bases align to TRBD1. The CDR3 is made up of 13 amino acids. The germline V gene encodes CDR1 SGHRS and CDR2 YFSETQ. V was pared by 3 bases and J by 15 bases, with 11 bases of the junction left unmatched. This chain's CDR3 is CASSYGTGGMGFF. CDR3 bases: TGCGCCAGCAGCTACGGGACAGGAGGAATGGGGTTCTTC.

The V gene is TRBV5-1, the J gene TRBJ2-2; tentative D call: TRBD2 (6 bases). Germline CDR1 reads SGHRS; CDR2 reads YFSETQ. CDR3 length equals 14 residues. Trimming stripped 5 bases from V and 4 bases from J, with 12 bases between. Here the CDR3 DNA reads TGCGCCAGCAGGGCGGGGATCGCCACCGGGGAGCTGTTTTTT. Protein: CASRAGIATGELFF.

The chain uses TRBV27 and TRBJ1-6; D might be TRBD1 (6 bases). The length of the CDR3 is 13 residues. V lost 5 bases and J 10 bases, leaving 12 bases between the germline ends. CDR1 and CDR2 (germline): MNHEY, SMNVEV (reference sequence). The CDR3 spells CASSLKGESPLHF. The CDR3 region has the DNA TGTGCCAGCAGTCTAAAGGGGGAATCACCCCTCCACTTT.

The chain uses TRBV5-4 and TRBJ2-3; 8 bases line up with TRBD2. Germline V lookup: CDR1 SGHNT, CDR2 YYREEE (reference sequence). The V gene end was trimmed by 0 bases and the J gene end by 1 base; junction bases not matched to a gene: 7. CDR3 length: 17 amino acids. This CDR3 reads CASSLVGLGGGTDTQYF. CDR3 coding DNA: TGTGCCAGCAGCTTGGTAGGGCTCGGGGGGGGCACAGATACGCAGTATTTT.

This rearrangement joins TRBV6-5 to TRBJ1-1; no definite D call. The germline CDR1 and CDR2 sequences are MNHEY and SVGAGI. Between the trimmed V and J ends, which lost 5 bases and 0 bases, there was a span of 13 bases. This CDR3 has 15 residues. This chain's CDR3 is CASSGSRTVNTEAFF. The CDR3 DNA follows: TGTGCCAGCAGTGGCTCTCGAACAGTGAACACTGAAGCTTTCTTT.

The V call is TRBV27, the J call TRBJ1-4; 12 bases are shared with TRBD1. V lost 0 bases and J lost 5; bases outside the gene matches: 7. The CDR3 has 18 amino acids. Germline loops: CDR1 MNHEY, CDR2 SMNVEV (reference sequence). CDR3 protein: CASSLSGTGGAGNEKLFF. CDR3 coding DNA: TGTGCCAGCAGTTTATCTGGGACAGGGGGCGCGGGGAATGAAAAACTGTTTTTT. The full variable domain, its missing parts supplied by reference TRBV27 and TRBJ1-4, is EAQVTQNPRYLITVTGKKLTVTCSQNMNHEYMSWYRQDPGLGLRQIYYSMNVEVTDKGDVPEGYKVSRKEKRNFPLILESPSPNQTSLYFCASSLSGTGGAGNEKLFFGSGTQLSVL.

The J gene is TRBJ1-1, the V gene TRBV29-1; D remains ambiguous. V lost 5 bases and J 2 bases, leaving 15 bases between the germline ends. The CDR3 spans 14 residues. Germline loops: CDR1 SQVTM, CDR2 ANQGSEA. The CDR3 DNA reads as TGCAGCGTTTCAAGACACGTCGTTAACACTGAAGCTTTCTTT. It encodes CSVSRHVVNTEAFF.

The chain joins TRBV28 to TRBJ2-5; D is uncertain. This CDR3 contains 11 residues. The V and J ends lost 10 bases and 5 bases respectively, with 11 bases between them. Germline-derived CDR1 and CDR2 are MDHEN and SYDVKM. The CDR3 is CATHLRETQYF. The CDR3 region has the DNA TGTGCCACCCATCTGCGGGAGACCCAGTACTTC.

This clone showed up just a few times. V and J are TRBV10-3 and TRBJ1-1; 7 nucleotides match TRBD1. The germline V gene encodes CDR1 ENHRY and CDR2 SYGVKD. The J segment lost 2 bases and the V segment lost 4 bases, leaving 13 bases of the junction unmatched. The CDR3 totals 17 residues. The CDR3 spells CAISAGTAETPNTEAFF. For the CDR3, the DNA is TGTGCCATCAGTGCAGGGACAGCCGAGACCCCCAACACTGAAGCTTTCTTT.

The chain recombines TRBV28 with TRBJ2-1; no definite D call. This CDR3 has 12 amino acids. V was pared by 3 bases and J by 4 bases, with 4 bases between. The germline V gene has CDR1 MDHEN and CDR2 SYDVKM. CDR3 protein: CASSFIYNEQFF. The CDR3 region has the DNA TGTGCCAGCAGTTTTATTTACAATGAGCAGTTCTTC.

The V and J genes are TRBV5-1 and TRBJ2-7, with TRBD1 as a possible D gene (5 bases). This CDR3 contains 15 residues. Trimming cost V 2 bases and J 5 bases, with 17 bases left between them. Looked up from germline, CDR1 is SGHRS and CDR2 is YFSETQ. The CDR3 bases are TGCGCCAGCAGCTTTATTGGGGCCTCGTTGCACGAGCAGTACTTC. This encodes CASSFIGASLHEQYF.

The J gene is TRBJ1-6, the V gene TRBV5-6; D is undetermined. The CDR3 spans 13 residues. Germline V gene data show CDR1 as SGHDT and CDR2 as YYEEEE. V lost 0 bases to trimming and J lost 7 bases, with 5 bases between them. CDR3 loop: CASSLDKNSPLHF. DNA of the CDR3: TGTGCCAGCAGCTTGGACAAGAATTCACCCCTCCACTTT.

The chain recombines TRBV9 with TRBJ2-2; TRBD1 might be the D (5 bases). The V end lost 0 bases, the J end lost 7 bases, and 16 bases lay between the germline ends. CDR3 length equals 16 residues. Germline V gene lookup returns CDR1 SGDLS and CDR2 YYNGEE. The DNA for the CDR3 is TGTGCCAGCAGCGTAGTCCCCAGGGCCCATGACGGGGAGCTGTTTTTT. Translating gives CASSVVPRAHDGELFF.

In DNA, the CDR3 is TGTGCCAGCAATGCGGGGGGCCCAGATACGCAGTATTTT. It specifies CASNAGGPDTQYF. This rearrangement joins TRBV6-6 to TRBJ2-3; 8 nucleotides align to TRBD2. This CDR3 spans 13 amino acids. Germline V gene sequence: CDR1 MNHNY, CDR2 SVGAGI (reference sequence). V lost 7 bases, J lost 4 bases, and 4 bases stayed unmatched.

In this sample, this clone turned up a few times. The genes are TRBV19 and TRBJ1-5, with D perhaps matching TRBD1 (5 bases). V lost 7 bases and J lost 0, with 13 bases in between. Germline values: CDR1 LNHDA, CDR2 SQIVND (reference sequence). This CDR3 is built from 15 residues. CDR3 amino acids: CASIEKGLSNQPQHF. The CDR3 DNA follows: TGTGCCAGTATTGAGAAGGGACTTAGCAATCAGCCCCAGCATTTT.